Listed below are T cell receptor beta chains from one sample, sequenced in a study of OX40 agonist ivuxolimab in advanced cancers. Assay: immunoSEQ multiplex PCR; the TCRdb copy retains only in-frame clones and omits some. The sample lists tens of thousands of clones, around 91% occurring once. The specimen comprised CD4+ or CD8+ T cells sorted from blood, sampled in a trial of the OX40 agonist ivuxolimab. These receptor sequences come from an adult with an advanced solid tumor such as melanoma, head and neck, liver or kidney cancer. Both conserved end residues are part of each CDR3. Each record gives: V gene, J gene, CDR3 protein.

>TRBV18|TRBJ2-7
CASSLDPDYEQYF
>TRBV5-4|TRBJ1-4
CASSTNRGGEKLFF
>TRBV28|TRBJ2-1
CASSLSAGVGYNEQFF
>TRBV11-2|TRBJ1-5
CASSLTRDANQPQHF
>TRBV27|TRBJ2-2
CASSLSQGGTGTGELFF
>TRBV27|TRBJ2-7
CASSSPNDNYEQYF
>TRBV21-1|TRBJ2-7
CASSRQGAPDEQYF
>TRBV2|TRBJ2-3
CASSEKGLAASGGLGDTQYF
>TRBV4-2|TRBJ2-3
CASSQAASGVGDTQYF
>TRBV7-9|TRBJ1-1
CASSFQGLYTEAFF
>TRBV19|TRBJ1-6
CASSPQGLYNSPLHF
>TRBV19|TRBJ1-2
CSTATNYGYTF
>TRBV28|TRBJ2-3
CASSPGRTDTQYF
>TRBV11-2|TRBJ2-3
CASSTLAGVYTQYF
>TRBV18|TRBJ2-7
CASSSTGTGRSYEQYF
>TRBV7-9|TRBJ1-1
CASSFTDTEAFF
>TRBV2|TRBJ1-1
CARPDRVAMNTEAFF
>TRBV7-2|TRBJ1-2
CASSLAGTTYGYTF
>TRBV19|TRBJ1-2
CASSMVEGAFNYGYTF
>TRBV5-1|TRBJ2-7
CASSPAQGLSYEQYF
>TRBV28|TRBJ1-5
CASSPDSWNQPQHF
>TRBV5-1|TRBJ2-5
CASSFPGGRETQYF
>TRBV7-2|TRBJ2-7
CASSLIPGSYEQYF
>TRBV6-4|TRBJ2-1
CASGLEVGVGEQFF
>TRBV5-4|TRBJ2-7
CASSRLSGTSGTEQYF
>TRBV5-4|TRBJ2-1
CASSPRTGAGNEQFF
>TRBV7-9|TRBJ2-7
CAVGSGRRAYEQYF
>TRBV19|TRBJ2-3
CASSTRAFDTQYF
>TRBV6-5|TRBJ2-2
CASSFTGTLPGELFF
>TRBV7-2|TRBJ1-5
CASSFRTGVGQPQHF
>TRBV10-3|TRBJ2-2
CAISRTGTNTGELFF
>TRBV19|TRBJ1-2
CASSIRRIDGYTF
>TRBV28|TRBJ2-7
CASRRVYEQYF
>TRBV14|TRBJ2-3
CASSQDRGSSGTADTQYF
>TRBV6-5|TRBJ2-2
CASSYRDTGELFF
>TRBV5-5|TRBJ2-1
CASSPRVGGDNEQFF
>TRBV18|TRBJ2-1
CASSPSLAGGANEQFF
>TRBV6-6|TRBJ1-1
CASSYRGAEAFF
>TRBV10-1|TRBJ2-7
CAITKTSGINKTYEQYF
>TRBV7-9|TRBJ1-4
CASSLGRPNEKLFF
>TRBV7-3|TRBJ2-3
CASSLHADTQYF
>TRBV5-1|TRBJ1-6
CASSFSQNSPLHF